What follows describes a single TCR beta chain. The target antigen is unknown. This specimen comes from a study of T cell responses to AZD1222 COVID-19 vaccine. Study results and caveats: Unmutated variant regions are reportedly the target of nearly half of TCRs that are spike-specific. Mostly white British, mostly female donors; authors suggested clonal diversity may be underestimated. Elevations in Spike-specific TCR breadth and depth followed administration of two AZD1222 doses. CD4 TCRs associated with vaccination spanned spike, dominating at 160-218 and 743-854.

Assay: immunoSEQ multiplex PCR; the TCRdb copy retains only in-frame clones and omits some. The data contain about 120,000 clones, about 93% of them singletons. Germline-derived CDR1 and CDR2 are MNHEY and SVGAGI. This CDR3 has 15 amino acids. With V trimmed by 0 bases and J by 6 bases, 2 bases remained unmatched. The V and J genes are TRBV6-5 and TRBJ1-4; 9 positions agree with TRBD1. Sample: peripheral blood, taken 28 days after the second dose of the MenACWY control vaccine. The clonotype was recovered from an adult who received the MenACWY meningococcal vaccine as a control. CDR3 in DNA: TGTGCCAGCAGTTACTCCTGGACAGGGGATGAAAAACTGTTTTTT. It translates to CASSYSWTGDEKLFF.